One sample yielded the 13 T cell receptor beta chains listed below, sequenced in a study of cytomegalovirus exposure and HLA in healthy donors (dated 2017 in TCRdb). To prepare the library, the immunoSEQ multiplex PCR assay was applied. TCRdb mirrors the immuneACCESS table, restricted to in-frame sequences. Some clones are absent from its copies; in checked studies, under half trace to an unresolved V gene, and the reason for the others is unknown. Counted in this sample were roughly 140,000 clones; around nine tenths of them appeared once. The top ten clonotypes cover 7.9% of the sample. Material for sequencing was PBMCs. These receptors all stem from a woman aged 18-29 years in good health and CMV-seropositive.

This chain uses TRBV9 with TRBJ2-2, with 10 bases matching TRBD2. This CDR3 is 17 amino acids long. Germline CDR1 is SGDLS and CDR2 is YYNGEE. Trimming took 0 bases from V and 3 from J; bases not matched to a gene: 5. The chain's CDR3 is CASSVGLAGGYTGELFF. The CDR3 DNA sequence: TGTGCCAGCAGCGTAGGGTTAGCGGGGGGATACACCGGGGAGCTGTTTTTT. Drawing the rest from reference TRBV9 and TRBJ2-2, the complete variable domain is DSGVTQTPKHLITATGQRVTLRCSPRSGDLSVYWYQQSLDQGLQFLIQYYNGEERAKGNILERFSAQQFPDLHSELNLSSLELGDSALYFCASSVGLAGGYTGELFFGEGSRLTVL.

The rearrangement links TRBV2 to TRBJ2-7; D not certain. Trimming removed 5 bases from V and 11 bases from J, with 7 bases in between. This CDR3 is 9 amino acids long. The V gene's germline CDR1 is SNHLY and CDR2 FYNNEI. The CDR3: CASSQGEYF. The CDR3 DNA is TGTGCCAGCAGTCAAGGCGAGTACTTC.

The V call is TRBV5-4, the J call TRBJ2-3, with D maybe TRBD2 (7 bases). CDR3 length: 16 residues. Trimming stripped 4 bases from V and 1 base from J, with 16 bases between. Germline V gives CDR1 SGHNT, CDR2 YYREEE (reference sequence). CDR3: CASSGPRGGGTDTQYF. CDR3 coding DNA: TGTGCCAGCAGCGGGCCCAGGGGAGGGGGCACAGATACGCAGTATTTT.

CDR3 nucleotide sequence: TGTGCCAGTAGTATTGACAGATGGGCCATAAACTATGGCTACACCTTC. Its protein product is CASSIDRWAINYGYTF. This chain joins TRBV19 and TRBJ1-2, with D possibly TRBD1 on 5 matching bases. Trimming took off 3 bases at V and 2 bases at J, with 16 bases between the two ends. This CDR3 spans 16 amino acids. The germline V gene encodes CDR1 LNHDA and CDR2 SQIVND (reference sequence).

This clone was picked up one time. The CDR3 DNA reads TGTGCCAGCTCACCGGGCGGGGATCGGTCCTACGAGCAGTACTTC. It translates to CASSPGGDRSYEQYF. The genes are TRBV18 and TRBJ2-7; a weak D match, TRBD2 (6 bases). CDR3 size: 15 residues. Trimming shortened V by 3 bases and J by 1 base, and 13 bases separated the two germline ends. From germline, CDR1 is KGHSH and CDR2 LQKENI.

V is TRBV5-1 and J is TRBJ2-1; D remains ambiguous. CDR1 is SGHRS and CDR2 is YFSETQ in the germline V gene. The CDR3 length is 15 residues. Trimming removed 0 bases at V and 0 bases at J, with 7 bases between. CDR3 in amino acids: CASSLARSSYNEQFF. CDR3 coding DNA: TGCGCCAGCAGCTTGGCTCGGAGCTCCTACAATGAGCAGTTCTTC.

The chain carries TRBV6-6 and TRBJ2-3; 15 bases fit TRBD2. This CDR3 has 16 amino acids. Trimming at V came to 7 bases and at J to 5 bases, leaving 7 bases not matched to a gene. Germline V gene lookup returns CDR1 MNHNY and CDR2 SVGAGI (reference sequence). The CDR3 sequence is CASTQGLAGGRDTQYF. The CDR3 coding sequence is TGTGCCAGCACCCAGGGACTAGCGGGGGGTAGAGATACGCAGTATTTT.

This chain uses TRBV21-1 with TRBJ1-6. TRBV21-1 is designated a pseudogene. CDR3 length: 18 residues. In nucleotides, the CDR3 is TGTGCCAGCAGCAAATCCCCAAAGGACGGGGACTATAATTCACCCCTCCACTTT. It codes for CASSKSPKDGDYNSPLHF.

The chain has TRBV10-3 and TRBJ2-7; D possibly corresponds to TRBD1 (5 bases). Trimming shortened V by 0 bases and J by 2 bases, and 8 bases separated the two germline ends. Germline V lookup: CDR1 ENHRY, CDR2 SYGVKD. There are 14 residues in the CDR3. The DNA of the CDR3 is TGTGCCATCAGTGAGTCGCAGGGAACCTACGAGCAGTACTTC. Encoded protein: CAISESQGTYEQYF.

J is TRBJ1-2 and V is TRBV4-1, with D perhaps TRBD1 (5 bases). CDR1 and CDR2 (germline): MGHRA, YSYEKL. Trimming took 2 bases from V and 2 from J, leaving 12 bases between them. CDR3 length equals 15 residues. The CDR3, as DNA: TGCGCCAGCAGCCAACATCAGGGCACCAACTATGGCTACACCTTC. This encodes CASSQHQGTNYGYTF.

This clone was detected only a few times. Other nucleotide sequences from this sample produce the same CDR3. The chain combines TRBV27 with TRBJ2-7, with 10 bases identical to TRBD2. After removal of 2 bases from V and 2 bases from J, the junction contained 3 bases not matched to a gene. The CDR3 extends over 15 amino acids. CDR1 is MNHEY, CDR2 SMNVEV, per germline (reference sequence). The CDR3 spells CASSLRSGRAYEQYF. DNA for the CDR3: TGTGCCAGCAGTTTAAGGAGCGGGAGGGCCTACGAGCAGTACTTC.

This clone has a handful of counts. V gene TRBV2 combines with J gene TRBJ2-7, with TRBD1 matching over 9 bases. CDR3 size: 13 residues. The ends lost 6 bases at V and 8 bases at J; junction bases unmatched: 8. Germline V CDR1 and CDR2: SNHLY, FYNNEI. In nucleotides, the CDR3 is TGTGCCAGCAGAGACAGGGGGACTGTACAGCAGTACTTC. Amino acid sequence: CASRDRGTVQQYF.

This clone was seen once. The chain employs TRBV18 and TRBJ2-1, with D tentatively TRBD1 (6 bases). V lost 5 bases, J lost 15 bases, and 20 bases lay in between. The V gene's germline CDR1 is KGHSH and CDR2 LQKENI. The CDR3 is 13 residues long. The CDR3 here is CASSKGGSNAPFF. Written as DNA, the CDR3 is TGTGCCAGCTCAAAAGGGGGTAGCAATGCTCCGTTCTTC.